What follows describes a single TCR beta chain. Germline CDR1 MGHDK, CDR2 SYGVNS. With 3 bases removed from V and 2 bases from J, the gap between germline ends came to 14 bases. This CDR3 has 15 amino acids. The sample originates from a study of neurological immune-mediated disorders. TCRdb redid the calling of the 5' RACE reads with MiXCR, one entry per CDR3 protein. Of nearly 60,000 distinct CDR3 sequences listed, around 3.4% were seen once; the top ten hold approximately 7.1%. Sample: PBMCs. The TCR originated in a woman between 55 and 75 years old with multiple sclerosis. The chain links TRBV25-1 to TRBJ2-7; D possibly matches TRBD1 or TRBD2 (5 bases each). The CDR3 DNA reads as TGTGCCAGCAGTGAGACCGGGACGGCTGCCTACGAGCAGTACTTC. It encodes CASSETGTAAYEQYF.